This entry lists 14 T cell receptor beta chains sequenced from one sample in a study of type 1 regulatory T cells. The antigens for these receptors are not known. TCRdb re-analysed the reads in MiXCR, keeping a single row per CDR3 protein. This sample has about 60,000 distinct CDR3 sequences; 55% to 65% occur once, and the top ten carry about 1.7%. Sequenced material: cultured non-Tr1 T cells, either the whole culture or a sorted T cell fraction (not recorded which). These receptors came from a human donor in good health.

The chain uses TRBV28 and TRBJ2-7; 7 nucleotides align to TRBD1. Germline trimming cut 5 bases from V and 5 bases from J; bases unmatched to any gene: 6. The length of the CDR3 is 13 residues. CDR1 is MDHEN, CDR2 SYDVKM, per germline. The CDR3 nucleotides read TGTGCCAGCAGTCCGACAGGGTGGAACGAGCAGTACTTC. It is translated as CASSPTGWNEQYF.

In this sample, this clonotype turned up once. The chain uses TRBV5-1 and TRBJ1-5, with a weak D call TRBD1 (5 bases). The CDR3 sequence is 14 residues long. Germline values: CDR1 SGHRS, CDR2 YFSETQ. Trimming left V 0 bases short and J 11 bases short, with 15 bases between. The CDR3 loop reads CASSLAGTEGAQHF. In DNA form, the CDR3 reads TGCGCCAGCAGCTTGGCAGGGACGGAGGGAGCCCAGCATTTT.

The V gene is TRBV20-1, the J gene TRBJ2-1, with 14 bases aligning to TRBD2. The germline gives CDR1 DFQATT, CDR2 SNEGSKA (reference sequence). Germline trimming cut 5 bases from V and 5 bases from J; bases unmatched to any gene: 5. CDR3 length equals 15 residues. DNA of the CDR3: TGCAGTGCTTCCCCGACTAGCGGGAGGGACAATGAGCAGTTCTTC. Amino acids: CSASPTSGRDNEQFF.

This clonotype was detected only once. The chain links TRBV6-5 to TRBJ2-7; the D gene is possibly TRBD1 (6 bases). Germline V CDR1 and CDR2: MNHEY, SVGAGI. V gave up 6 bases and J gave up 5 bases, with 8 bases separating them. This CDR3 contains 11 residues. For the CDR3, the DNA is TGTGCCAGCAGCCGGGACAACGAGCAGTACTTC. Translated, it gives CASSRDNEQYF.

This chain connects TRBV2 to TRBJ1-5, with a tentative D call TRBD1 (6 bases). The length of the CDR3 is 15 residues. Germline V gives CDR1 SNHLY, CDR2 FYNNEI. V dropped 4 bases and J dropped 0 bases, with 10 bases sitting between them. Here the CDR3 reads CASSVDSNSNQPQHF. The CDR3 nucleotides are TGTGCCAGCAGTGTGGACAGCAATAGCAATCAGCCCCAGCATTTT.

This clonotype was detected only a few times. The chain couples TRBV11-2 to TRBJ2-1; D is perhaps TRBD2 (7 bases). Trimming took 0 bases from V and 3 from J, leaving 15 bases between them. The CDR3 is made up of 17 amino acids. Per germline, CDR1 SGHAT and CDR2 FQNNGV. CDR3 sequence reads: CASSLESTRGGYNEQFF. The CDR3 DNA reads TGTGCCAGCAGCTTAGAATCGACTAGGGGGGGCTACAATGAGCAGTTCTTC.

This clonotype has more than one count but fewer than ten. V and J are TRBV7-9 and TRBJ2-1, with 9 bases lining up with TRBD2. The germline V gene has CDR1 SEHNR and CDR2 FQNEAQ (reference sequence). The CDR3 length is 16 residues. The ends lost 3 bases at V and 8 bases at J; junction bases unmatched: 11. CDR3 nucleotides: TGTGCCAGCAGCTTCTGGGGGGCGGGAGGGTCGGATGAGCAGTTCTTC. Its protein is CASSFWGAGGSDEQFF.

The chain recombines TRBV19 with TRBJ1-6; D is possibly TRBD1 (6 bases). The ends were cut back, 9 bases at V and 7 bases at J, with 13 bases in the middle. The germline gives CDR1 LNHDA, CDR2 SQIVND (reference sequence). The CDR3 covers 13 residues. CDR3 protein: CASKDSYNSPLHF. The CDR3 bases are TGTGCCAGCAAGGACAGCTACAATTCACCCCTCCACTTT.

This chain links TRBV11-2 with TRBJ2-2; TRBD2 agrees at 7 bases. Trimming cost V 4 bases and J 1 base; bases outside gene matches: 9. The CDR3 totals 17 residues. Germline V gene data show CDR1 as SGHAT and CDR2 as FQNNGV. In nucleotides, the CDR3 is TGTGCCAGCAGCTCACGAGGCGGGAGCTTGAACACCGGGGAGCTGTTTTTT. This translates into CASSSRGGSLNTGELFF.

The chain uses TRBV6-2 or TRBV6-3 and TRBJ2-3; D is unresolved. This CDR3 is built from 17 residues. Germline CDR1 MNHEY, CDR2 SVGEGT. The V gene lost 2 bases and the J gene lost 2 bases, with 17 bases spanning the gap. The CDR3 spells CASSYGARSIFTDTQYF. DNA of the CDR3: TGTGCCAGCAGTTACGGAGCCCGAAGCATATTCACAGATACGCAGTATTTT.

The rearrangement joins TRBV6-2 or TRBV6-3 to TRBJ2-5; TRBD2 might be the D (5 bases). Germline-derived CDR1 and CDR2 are MNHEY and SVGEGT. The CDR3 totals 14 residues. V was clipped by 6 bases and J by 0 bases, with 11 bases between them. The CDR3 loop reads CASRPWRYQETQYF. DNA of the CDR3: TGTGCCAGCAGGCCGTGGAGGTACCAAGAGACCCAGTACTTC.

V is TRBV12-3 or TRBV12-4 and J is TRBJ1-2, with D unclear. Trimming shortened V by 2 bases and J by 0 bases, and 10 bases separated the two germline ends. This CDR3 comprises 15 residues. The CDR3 DNA sequence: TGTGCCAGCAGTTTATTCCGTGCCTCTAACTATGGCTACACCTTC. It is translated as CASSLFRASNYGYTF.

This clonotype has only a few counts. The V call is TRBV9, the J call TRBJ2-1, with D unresolved. CDR3 length: 15 residues. Trimming took off 0 bases at V and 4 bases at J, with 11 bases between the two ends. Germline values: CDR1 SGDLS, CDR2 YYNGEE. The CDR3 DNA sequence: TGTGCCAGCAGCGTAGGAGTGACTGAGTACAATGAGCAGTTCTTC. Its protein is CASSVGVTEYNEQFF.

The chain carries TRBV12-3 or TRBV12-4 and TRBJ2-7, with TRBD2 as a possible D gene (5 bases). The germline V and J ends were trimmed by 8 bases and 7 bases, with 18 bases remaining between them. The CDR3 is 13 amino acids. This chain's CDR3 is CASLLWGVEEQYF. CDR3 coding DNA: TGTGCCAGCCTACTCTGGGGAGTTGAAGAGCAGTACTTC.